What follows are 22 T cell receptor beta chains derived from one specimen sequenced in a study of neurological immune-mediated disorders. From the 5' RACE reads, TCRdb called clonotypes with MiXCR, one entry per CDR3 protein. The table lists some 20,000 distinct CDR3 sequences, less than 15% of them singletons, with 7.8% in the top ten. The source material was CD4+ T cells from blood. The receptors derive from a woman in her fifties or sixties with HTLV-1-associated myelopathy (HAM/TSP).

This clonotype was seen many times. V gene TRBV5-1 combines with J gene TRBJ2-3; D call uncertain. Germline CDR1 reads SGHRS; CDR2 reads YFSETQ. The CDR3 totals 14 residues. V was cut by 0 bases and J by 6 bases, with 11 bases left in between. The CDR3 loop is CASSLDGYLDTQYF. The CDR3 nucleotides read TGCGCCAGCAGCTTGGACGGCTATTTGGATACGCAGTATTTT.

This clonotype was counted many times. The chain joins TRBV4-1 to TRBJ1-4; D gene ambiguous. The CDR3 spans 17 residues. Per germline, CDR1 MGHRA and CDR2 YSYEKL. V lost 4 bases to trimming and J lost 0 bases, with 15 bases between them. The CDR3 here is CASSREEGRATNEKLFF. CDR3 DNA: TGCGCCAGCAGCCGGGAAGAAGGCAGAGCAACTAATGAAAAACTGTTTTTT.

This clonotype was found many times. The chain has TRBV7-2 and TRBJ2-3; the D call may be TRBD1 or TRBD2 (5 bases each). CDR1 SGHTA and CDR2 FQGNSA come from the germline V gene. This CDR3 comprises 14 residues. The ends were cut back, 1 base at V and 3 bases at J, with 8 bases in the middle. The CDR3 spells CASSLVWGTDTQYF. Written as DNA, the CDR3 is TGTGCCAGCAGCTTAGTTTGGGGGACAGATACGCAGTATTTT.

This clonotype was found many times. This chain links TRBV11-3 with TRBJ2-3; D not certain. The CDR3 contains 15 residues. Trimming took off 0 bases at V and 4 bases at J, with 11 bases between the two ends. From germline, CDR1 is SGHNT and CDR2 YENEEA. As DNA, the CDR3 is TGTGCCAGCAGCTTAGACAGCCCCGGAGCAGATACGCAGTATTTT. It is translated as CASSLDSPGADTQYF.

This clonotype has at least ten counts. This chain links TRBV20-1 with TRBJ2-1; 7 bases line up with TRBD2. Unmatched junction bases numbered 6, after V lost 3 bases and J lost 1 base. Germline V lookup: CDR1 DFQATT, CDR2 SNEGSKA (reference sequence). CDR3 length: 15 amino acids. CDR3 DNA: TGCAGTGCTAGGGGGGACTATCATTCCTACAATGAGCAGTTCTTC. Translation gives CSARGDYHSYNEQFF.

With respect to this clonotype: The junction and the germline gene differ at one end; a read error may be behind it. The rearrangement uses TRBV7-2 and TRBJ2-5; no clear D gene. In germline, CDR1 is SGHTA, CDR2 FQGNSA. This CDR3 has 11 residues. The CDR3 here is CVSSLQETQYF. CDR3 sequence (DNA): TGTGTCAGCAGCTTGCAAGAGACACAGTACTTC.

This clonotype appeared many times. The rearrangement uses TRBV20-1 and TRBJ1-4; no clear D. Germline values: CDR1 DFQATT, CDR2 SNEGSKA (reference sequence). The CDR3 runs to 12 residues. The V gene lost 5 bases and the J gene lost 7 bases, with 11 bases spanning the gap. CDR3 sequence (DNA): TGCAGTGCTTACCGGTGGGGTGAAAAACTGTTTTTT. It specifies CSAYRWGEKLFF.

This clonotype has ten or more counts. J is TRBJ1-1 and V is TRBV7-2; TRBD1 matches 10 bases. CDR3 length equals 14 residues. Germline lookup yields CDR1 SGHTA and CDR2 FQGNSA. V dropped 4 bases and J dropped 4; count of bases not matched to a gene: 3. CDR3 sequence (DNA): TGTGCCAGCAGCTCGACAGGGGGCGGCACTGAAGCTTTCTTT. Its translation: CASSSTGGGTEAFF.

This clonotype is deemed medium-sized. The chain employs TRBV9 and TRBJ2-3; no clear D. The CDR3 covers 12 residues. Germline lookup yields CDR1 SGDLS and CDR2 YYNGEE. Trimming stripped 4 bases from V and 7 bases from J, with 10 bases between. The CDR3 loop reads CASSKSEYTQYF. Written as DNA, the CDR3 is TGTGCCAGCAGCAAATCCGAGTATACGCAGTATTTT.

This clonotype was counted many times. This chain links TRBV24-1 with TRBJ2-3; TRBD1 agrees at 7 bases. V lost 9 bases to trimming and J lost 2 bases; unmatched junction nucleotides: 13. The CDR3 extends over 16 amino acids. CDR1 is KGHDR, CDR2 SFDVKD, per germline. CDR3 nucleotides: TGTGCCACCCCTCTCATAACGACAGGGTCCACAGATACGCAGTATTTT. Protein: CATPLITTGSTDTQYF.

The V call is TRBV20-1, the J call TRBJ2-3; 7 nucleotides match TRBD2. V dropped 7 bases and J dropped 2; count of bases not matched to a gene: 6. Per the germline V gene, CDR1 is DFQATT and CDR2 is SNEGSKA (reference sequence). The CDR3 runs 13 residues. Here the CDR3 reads CSVPSGNTDTQYF. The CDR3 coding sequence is TGCAGTGTTCCCAGCGGGAACACAGATACGCAGTATTTT.

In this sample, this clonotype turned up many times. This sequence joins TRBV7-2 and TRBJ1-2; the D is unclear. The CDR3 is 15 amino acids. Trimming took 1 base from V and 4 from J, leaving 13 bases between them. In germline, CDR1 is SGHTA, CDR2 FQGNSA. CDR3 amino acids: CASSLEVTARYGYTF. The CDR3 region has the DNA TGTGCCAGCAGCTTAGAAGTAACAGCTCGCTATGGCTACACCTTC.

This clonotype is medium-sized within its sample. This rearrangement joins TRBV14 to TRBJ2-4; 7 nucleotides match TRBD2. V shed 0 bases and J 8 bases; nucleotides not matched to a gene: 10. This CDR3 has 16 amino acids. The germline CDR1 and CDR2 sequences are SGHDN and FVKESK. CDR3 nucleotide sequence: TGTGCCAGCAGCCAAGAGCTGGGCGGGAGAAGGGACATTCAGTACTTC. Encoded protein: CASSQELGGRRDIQYF.

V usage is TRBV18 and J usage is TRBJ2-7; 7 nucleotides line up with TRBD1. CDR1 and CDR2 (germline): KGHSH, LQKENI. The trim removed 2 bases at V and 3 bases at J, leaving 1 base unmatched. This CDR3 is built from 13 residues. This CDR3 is CASSPGTDYEQYF. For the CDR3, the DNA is TGTGCCAGCTCACCAGGGACAGACTACGAGCAGTACTTC.

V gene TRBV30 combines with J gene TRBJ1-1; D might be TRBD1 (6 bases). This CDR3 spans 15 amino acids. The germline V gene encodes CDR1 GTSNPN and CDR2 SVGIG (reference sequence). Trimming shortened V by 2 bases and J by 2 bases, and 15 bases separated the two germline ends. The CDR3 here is CAWSPQDRTNTEAFF. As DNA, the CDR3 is TGTGCCTGGAGTCCCCAAGACAGGACCAACACTGAAGCTTTCTTT.

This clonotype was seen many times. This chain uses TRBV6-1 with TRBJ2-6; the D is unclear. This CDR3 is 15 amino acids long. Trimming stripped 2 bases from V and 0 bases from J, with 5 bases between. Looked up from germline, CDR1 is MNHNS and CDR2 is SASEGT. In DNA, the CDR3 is TGTGCCAGCAGTGAATCTGTCTCTGGGGCCAACGTCCTGACTTTC. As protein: CASSESVSGANVLTF.

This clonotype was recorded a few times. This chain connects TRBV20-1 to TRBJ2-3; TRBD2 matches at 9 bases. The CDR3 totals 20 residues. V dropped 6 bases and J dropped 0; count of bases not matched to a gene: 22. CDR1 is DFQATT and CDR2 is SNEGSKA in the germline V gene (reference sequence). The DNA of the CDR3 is TGCAGTGCCCAGAGAAGAATTTGGCTAGCGGGACTCCGGAGCACAGATACGCAGTATTTT. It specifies CSAQRRIWLAGLRSTDTQYF.

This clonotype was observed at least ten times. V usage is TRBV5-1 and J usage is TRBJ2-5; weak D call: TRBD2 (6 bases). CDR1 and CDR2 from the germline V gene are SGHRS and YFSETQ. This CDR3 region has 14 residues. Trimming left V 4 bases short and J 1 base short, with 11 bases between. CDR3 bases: TGCGCCAGCAGCACCGCTAGCGTCCAAGAGACCCAGTACTTC. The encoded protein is CASSTASVQETQYF. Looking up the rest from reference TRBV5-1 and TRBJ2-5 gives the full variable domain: KAGVTQTPRYLIKTRGQQVTLSCSPISGHRSVSWYQQTPGQGLQFLFEYFSETQRNKGNFPGRFSGRQFSNSRSEMNVSTLELGDSALYLCASSTASVQETQYFGPGTRLLVL.

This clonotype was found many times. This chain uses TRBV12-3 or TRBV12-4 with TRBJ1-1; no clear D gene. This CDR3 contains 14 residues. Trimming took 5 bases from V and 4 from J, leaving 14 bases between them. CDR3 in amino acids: CASSVTGVGTEAFF. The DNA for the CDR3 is TGTGCCAGCAGTGTAACCGGGGTTGGCACTGAAGCTTTCTTT.

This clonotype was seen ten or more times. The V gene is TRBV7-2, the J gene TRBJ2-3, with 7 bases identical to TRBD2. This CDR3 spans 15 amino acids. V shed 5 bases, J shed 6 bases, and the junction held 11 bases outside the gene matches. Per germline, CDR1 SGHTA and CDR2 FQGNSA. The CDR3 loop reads CASSPVWLAGDTQYF. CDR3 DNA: TGTGCCAGCAGCCCAGTTTGGTTAGCGGGTGATACGCAGTATTTT. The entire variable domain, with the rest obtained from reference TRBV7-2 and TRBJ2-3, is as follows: GAGVSQSPSNKVTEKGKDVELRCDPISGHTALYWYRQSLGQGLEFLIYFQGNSAPDKSGLPSDRFSAERTGGSVSTLTIQRTQQEDSAVYLCASSPVWLAGDTQYFGPGTRLTVL.

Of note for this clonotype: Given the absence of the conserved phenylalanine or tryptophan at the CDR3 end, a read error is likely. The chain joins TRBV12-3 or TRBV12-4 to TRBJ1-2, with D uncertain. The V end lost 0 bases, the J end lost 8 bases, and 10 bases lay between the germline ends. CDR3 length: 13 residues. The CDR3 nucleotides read TGTGCCAGCAGTTTAGCGGGGTACCTGGGCTACACCTTA. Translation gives CASSLAGYLGYTL.

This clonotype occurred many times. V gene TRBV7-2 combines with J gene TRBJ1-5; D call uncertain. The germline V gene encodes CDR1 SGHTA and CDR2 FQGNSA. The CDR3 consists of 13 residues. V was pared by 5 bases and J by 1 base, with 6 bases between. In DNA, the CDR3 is TGTGCCAGCAGCCCCGGGAGCAATCAGCCCCAGCATTTT. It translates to CASSPGSNQPQHF. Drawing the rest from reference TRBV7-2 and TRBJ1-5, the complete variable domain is GAGVSQSPSNKVTEKGKDVELRCDPISGHTALYWYRQSLGQGLEFLIYFQGNSAPDKSGLPSDRFSAERTGGSVSTLTIQRTQQEDSAVYLCASSPGSNQPQHFGDGTRLSIL.